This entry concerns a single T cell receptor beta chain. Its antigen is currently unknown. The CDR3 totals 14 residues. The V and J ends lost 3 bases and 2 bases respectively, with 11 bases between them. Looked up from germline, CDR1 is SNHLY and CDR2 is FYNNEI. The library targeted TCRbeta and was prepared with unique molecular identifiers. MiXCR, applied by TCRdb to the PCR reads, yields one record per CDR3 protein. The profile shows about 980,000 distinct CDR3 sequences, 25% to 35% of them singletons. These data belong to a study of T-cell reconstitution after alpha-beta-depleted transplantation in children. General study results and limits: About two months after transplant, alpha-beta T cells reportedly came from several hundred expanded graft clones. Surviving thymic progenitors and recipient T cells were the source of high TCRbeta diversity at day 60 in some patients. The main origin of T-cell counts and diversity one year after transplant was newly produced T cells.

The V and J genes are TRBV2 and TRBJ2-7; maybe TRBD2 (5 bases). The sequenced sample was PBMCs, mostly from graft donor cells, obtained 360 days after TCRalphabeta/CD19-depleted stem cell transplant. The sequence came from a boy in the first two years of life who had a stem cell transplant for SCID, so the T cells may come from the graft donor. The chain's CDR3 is CASSDQRTAYEQYF. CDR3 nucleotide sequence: TGTGCCAGCAGTGACCAACGGACTGCCTACGAGCAGTACTTC.